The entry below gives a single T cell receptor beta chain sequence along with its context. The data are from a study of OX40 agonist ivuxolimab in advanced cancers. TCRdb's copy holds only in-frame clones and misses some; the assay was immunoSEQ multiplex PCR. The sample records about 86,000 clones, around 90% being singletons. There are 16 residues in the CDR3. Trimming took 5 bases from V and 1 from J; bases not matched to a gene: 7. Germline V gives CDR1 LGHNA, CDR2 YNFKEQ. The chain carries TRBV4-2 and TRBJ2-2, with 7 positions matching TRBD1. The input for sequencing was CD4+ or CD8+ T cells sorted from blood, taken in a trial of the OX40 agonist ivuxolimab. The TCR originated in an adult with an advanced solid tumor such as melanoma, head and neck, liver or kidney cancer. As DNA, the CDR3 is TGTGCCAGCAGCTTCCACAGGGGACAGAACACCGGGGAGCTGTTTTTT. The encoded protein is CASSFHRGQNTGELFF.